The 22 T cell receptor beta chains given below trace back to one sample, sequenced in a study of immune evolution from preneoplasia to lung adenocarcinoma. This table comes from immunoSEQ multiplex PCR, and its TCRdb copy is limited to in-frame clones, with some not included. This sample has around 21,000 clones, with 70% to 85% found just once. Sample: FFPE invasive lung adenocarcinoma tissue. The receptors were sampled from a person in their sixties or seventies with lung adenocarcinoma.

J is TRBJ2-7 and V is TRBV6-5, with D unclear. V was clipped by 6 bases and J by 4 bases, with 19 bases between them. Germline CDR1 and CDR2: MNHEY and SVGAGI. The CDR3 runs 15 residues. The CDR3 DNA reads TGTGCCAGCAGCAACCCCAAGGCCGGTTTGTACGAGCAGTACTTC. Protein: CASSNPKAGLYEQYF.

This clone counts as medium-sized. V is TRBV2 and J is TRBJ2-1; D is unclear. Germline CDR1 is SNHLY and CDR2 is FYNNEI. The V end lost 5 bases, the J end lost 5 bases, and 10 bases lay between the germline ends. The CDR3 spans 13 residues. CDR3 sequence reads: CASSYTENNEQFF. In nucleotides, the CDR3 is TGTGCCAGCAGTTATACCGAGAACAATGAGCAGTTCTTC.

In this sample, this clone turned up a few times. The J gene is TRBJ2-1, the V gene TRBV5-4; maybe TRBD1 (5 bases). The CDR3 is made up of 14 amino acids. V was shortened by 0 bases and J by 12 bases, with 16 bases between the two germline ends. The germline gives CDR1 SGHNT, CDR2 YYREEE (reference sequence). In DNA, the CDR3 is TGTGCCAGCAGCTTGGCCTTGTCAGTAGGGGTGCAGTTCTTC. Translating gives CASSLALSVGVQFF.

The chain carries TRBV7-2 and TRBJ2-1, with a tentative D call TRBD2 (6 bases). V lost 4 bases and J lost 4, with 8 bases in between. The CDR3 consists of 13 residues. The germline V gene has CDR1 SGHTA and CDR2 FQGNSA. The CDR3 reads CASSWGDYNEQFF. DNA for the CDR3: TGTGCCAGCAGCTGGGGGGATTACAATGAGCAGTTCTTC.

The genes are TRBV19 and TRBJ1-1, with D hard to call. Trimming removed 3 bases from V and 1 base from J, with 6 bases in between. The length of the CDR3 is 13 residues. Germline V gives CDR1 LNHDA, CDR2 SQIVND (reference sequence). For the CDR3, the DNA is TGTGCCAGTAGTATTAACCGGAACACTGAAGCTTTCTTT. It encodes CASSINRNTEAFF. Using reference TRBV19 and TRBJ1-1 for the parts outside the CDR3, the full variable domain is DGGITQSPKYLFRKEGQNVTLSCEQNLNHDAMYWYRQDPGQGLRLIYYSQIVNDFQKGDIAEGYSVSREKKESFPLTVTSAQKNPTAFYLCASSINRNTEAFFGQGTRLTVV.

This chain joins TRBV4-2 and TRBJ2-4; D unclear. The V end was cut by 4 bases, the J end by 2 bases, with 12 bases between. The CDR3 runs to 15 residues. Per the germline V gene, CDR1 is LGHNA and CDR2 is YNFKEQ. The CDR3 loop is CASSPQDGSKNIQYF. The CDR3 bases are TGTGCCAGCAGCCCCCAGGACGGTTCCAAAAACATTCAGTACTTC.

Comments on this clone: At one of its ends the junction is not consistent with the germline gene, which may arise from a read error. The gene calls are TRBV5-1 and TRBJ2-2, with 11 nucleotides matching TRBD2. Germline values: CDR1 SGHRS, CDR2 YFSETQ. The CDR3 runs 15 residues. CDR3 loop: CASRLELAGAGELFF. CDR3 in DNA: TGCGCCAGCAGATTGGAACTAGCGGGAGCCGGGGAGCTGTTTTTT.

This chain joins TRBV6-1 and TRBJ1-1, with 8 bases identical to TRBD1. The J segment lost 4 bases and the V segment lost 4 bases, leaving 5 bases of the junction unmatched. The CDR3 is 14 amino acids. Germline V gene data show CDR1 as MNHNS and CDR2 as SASEGT. The CDR3 sequence: CASSVRGLITEAFF. Here the CDR3 DNA reads TGTGCCAGCAGTGTCAGGGGGCTGATCACTGAAGCTTTCTTT.

The V call is TRBV5-1, the J call TRBJ2-3, with 9 bases matching TRBD1. Looked up from germline, CDR1 is SGHRS and CDR2 is YFSETQ. V was clipped by 4 bases and J by 1 base; unmatched bases: 4. The CDR3 runs 15 residues. In DNA, the CDR3 is TGCGCCAGCAGCCGTAGACAGGGGGGCACAGATACGCAGTATTTT. Protein sequence: CASSRRQGGTDTQYF.

The rearrangement links TRBV6-1 to TRBJ2-5; 8 bases map to TRBD1. The J segment lost 0 bases and the V segment lost 6 bases, leaving 6 bases of the junction unmatched. The germline V gene has CDR1 MNHNS and CDR2 SASEGT. This CDR3 comprises 15 residues. The CDR3 coding sequence is TGTGCCAGCAGAAGGGACAGGAAAAACCAAGAGACCCAGTACTTC. Translation: CASRRDRKNQETQYF.

This chain links TRBV7-2 with TRBJ2-7; TRBD2 matches 12 bases. V shed 0 bases, J shed 0 bases, and the junction held 0 bases outside the gene matches. CDR3 length: 16 amino acids. The germline gives CDR1 SGHTA, CDR2 FQGNSA. This CDR3 reads CASSLAGLAGSYEQYF. CDR3 in DNA: TGTGCCAGCAGCTTAGCGGGACTAGCGGGCTCCTACGAGCAGTACTTC. The variable domain in full, with the rest retrieved from reference TRBV7-2 and TRBJ2-7, is GAGVSQSPSNKVTEKGKDVELRCDPISGHTALYWYRQSLGQGLEFLIYFQGNSAPDKSGLPSDRFSAERTGGSVSTLTIQRTQQEDSAVYLCASSLAGLAGSYEQYFGPGTRLTVT.

This clone showed up just a few times. The chain links TRBV5-5 to TRBJ2-3, with unresolved D. The germline V and J ends were trimmed by 3 bases and 1 base, with 12 bases remaining between them. The CDR3 is made up of 15 amino acids. Germline-derived CDR1 and CDR2 are SGHKS and YYEKEE (reference sequence). CDR3 region: CASSSLKGRTDTQYF. For the CDR3, the DNA is TGTGCCAGCAGCTCCTTGAAGGGCCGCACAGATACGCAGTATTTT.

The chain joins TRBV10-3 to TRBJ2-1; unclear D gene. Germline V CDR1 and CDR2: ENHRY, SYGVKD. This CDR3 region has 13 residues. Deletions cut 2 bases from V and 9 bases from J, with 11 bases between. For the CDR3, the DNA is TGTGCCATCAGTGAGGAAGAAATCGGTGAGCAGTTCTTC. This translates into CAISEEEIGEQFF.

The chain couples TRBV5-1 to TRBJ1-1, with D perhaps matching TRBD1 (5 bases). The CDR3 totals 15 residues. Germline loops: CDR1 SGHRS, CDR2 YFSETQ. Trimming took off 3 bases at V and 5 bases at J, with 17 bases between the two ends. The CDR3 spells CASSSGRSSGTEAFF. CDR3 bases: TGCGCCAGCAGCTCGGGGCGCAGTAGTGGAACTGAAGCTTTCTTT. Complete variable domain (other parts from reference TRBV5-1 and TRBJ1-1): KAGVTQTPRYLIKTRGQQVTLSCSPISGHRSVSWYQQTPGQGLQFLFEYFSETQRNKGNFPGRFSGRQFSNSRSEMNVSTLELGDSALYLCASSSGRSSGTEAFFGQGTRLTVV.

The chain uses TRBV25-1 and TRBJ1-2, with 9 bases that match TRBD1. J lost 4 bases, V lost 4 bases, and 4 bases had no gene match. Per germline, CDR1 MGHDK and CDR2 SYGVNS. The CDR3 has 14 amino acids. The CDR3 spells CASSAQGARYGYTF. As DNA, the CDR3 is TGTGCCAGCAGTGCACAGGGGGCCCGCTATGGCTACACCTTC.

This sequence joins TRBV5-1 and TRBJ2-5, with a tentative D call TRBD1 (5 bases). The CDR3 is made up of 14 amino acids. Trimming cost V 2 bases and J 1 base, with 9 bases left between them. The germline V gene has CDR1 SGHRS and CDR2 YFSETQ. The CDR3 region is CASSLSGIQETQYF. The CDR3 DNA sequence: TGCGCCAGCAGCTTATCAGGGATCCAAGAGACCCAGTACTTC.

The chain has TRBV7-2 and TRBJ2-7, with 11 bases aligning to TRBD2. Germline CDR1 SGHTA, CDR2 FQGNSA. The CDR3 totals 16 residues. The J segment lost 3 bases and the V segment lost 4 bases, leaving 8 bases of the junction unmatched. The CDR3 DNA follows: TGTGCCAGCAGCTATACCGGGACTAGCGGCGTCTACGAGCAGTACTTC. Translated: CASSYTGTSGVYEQYF. Full variable domain (outside the CDR3, taken from reference TRBV7-2 and TRBJ2-7): GAGVSQSPSNKVTEKGKDVELRCDPISGHTALYWYRQSLGQGLEFLIYFQGNSAPDKSGLPSDRFSAERTGGSVSTLTIQRTQQEDSAVYLCASSYTGTSGVYEQYFGPGTRLTVT.

The CDR3 is CSVEGAGEGKNIQYF. CDR3 DNA: TGCAGCGTTGAAGGGGCCGGGGAGGGCAAAAACATTCAGTACTTC. The chain couples TRBV29-1 to TRBJ2-4; 7 bases align to TRBD2. Looked up from germline, CDR1 is SQVTM and CDR2 is ANQGSEA. The V gene end was trimmed by 1 base and the J gene end by 3 bases; junction bases not matched to a gene: 6. The CDR3 is 15 residues long.

Sample share makes this clone medium-sized. Other nucleotide sequences in the sample specify the same CDR3. This chain uses TRBV7-2 with TRBJ2-7, with D perhaps matching TRBD1 (5 bases). The CDR3 extends over 14 amino acids. Germline V gives CDR1 SGHTA, CDR2 FQGNSA. The germline V and J ends were trimmed by 4 bases and 0 bases, with 10 bases remaining between them. The CDR3 sequence is CASSYQGSSYEQYF. The CDR3, as DNA: TGTGCCAGCAGCTACCAGGGCAGCTCCTACGAGCAGTACTTC.

V is TRBV6-5 and J is TRBJ2-7; D unresolved. Germline V CDR1 and CDR2: MNHEY, SVGAGI. Between the trimmed V and J ends, which lost 6 bases and 6 bases, there was a span of 9 bases. CDR3 length: 11 residues. The CDR3 reads CASSASAEQYF. CDR3 DNA sequence: TGTGCCAGCAGCGCTAGTGCCGAGCAGTACTTC.

The table lists this clone with a count of one. The junction departs from the called germline gene at one end, perhaps through a read error. This chain uses TRBV18 with TRBJ2-1; TRBD2 matches at 11 bases. The CDR3 extends over 16 amino acids. Germline V gene sequence: CDR1 KGHSH, CDR2 LQKENI. CDR3 sequence: CASSPPASGRYSEQFF. The CDR3 nucleotides read TGTGCCAGCTCACCACCGGCTAGCGGGAGGTACAGTGAGCAGTTCTTC.

The J gene is TRBJ1-4, the V gene TRBV21-1. TRBV21-1 is given as a pseudogene. CDR3 length: 11 residues. The CDR3 loop is CASSKYRTLFF. CDR3 in DNA: TGTGCCAGCAGCAAATACCGGACTCTGTTTTTT.